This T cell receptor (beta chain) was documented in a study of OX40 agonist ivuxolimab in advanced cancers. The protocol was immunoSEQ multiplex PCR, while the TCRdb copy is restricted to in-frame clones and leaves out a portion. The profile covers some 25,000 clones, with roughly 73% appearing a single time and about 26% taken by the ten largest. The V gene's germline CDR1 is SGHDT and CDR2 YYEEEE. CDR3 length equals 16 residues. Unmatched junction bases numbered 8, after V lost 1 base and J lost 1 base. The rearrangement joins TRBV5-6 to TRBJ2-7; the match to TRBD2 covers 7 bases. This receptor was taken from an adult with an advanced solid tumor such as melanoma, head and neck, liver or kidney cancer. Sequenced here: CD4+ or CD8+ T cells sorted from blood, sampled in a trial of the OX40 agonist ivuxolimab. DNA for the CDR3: TGTGCCAGCAGCTTGTTGGCGGGAGCAGTATCCTACGAGCAGTACTTC. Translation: CASSLLAGAVSYEQYF.